This T cell receptor (beta chain) appears in the sequencing data of a study of Graves' ophthalmopathy and Graves' hyperthyroidism. In this sample, this clonotype turned up many times. The PBMCs had their origin in roughly 10 ml of fresh peripheral blood. Amplification from RNA transcripts yielded the TCR beta CDR3 regions. An initial RT-PCR round employing HTBI primers preceded a second-round multiplex PCR. TCRdb reprocessed the multiplex PCR reads with MiXCR, giving one entry per CDR3 protein. The sample includes roughly 400,000 distinct CDR3 sequences, roughly 17% of them seen just once. J lost 2 bases, V lost 3 bases, and 4 bases had no gene match. In germline, CDR1 is GTSNPN, CDR2 SVGIG (reference sequence). This CDR3 contains 13 residues.

The sequencing sample was made of peripheral blood. V and J are TRBV30 and TRBJ2-7; 7 bases are a match to TRBD2. This clonotype originated in an adult woman with stable Graves' hyperthyroidism. CDR3 protein: CAWSRAGPYEQYF. CDR3 nucleotides: TGTGCCTGGAGCCGAGCGGGACCCTACGAGCAGTACTTC. Together with reference TRBV30 and TRBJ2-7, the CDR3 gives the full variable domain: SQTIHQWPATLVQPVGSPLSLECTVEGTSNPNLYWYRQAAGRGLQLLFYSVGIGQISSEVPQNLSASRPQDRQFILSSKKLLLSDSGFYLCAWSRAGPYEQYFGPGTRLTVT.